Presented here are 30 T cell receptor beta chains from one specimen sequenced in a study of T cells after yellow fever vaccination. TCRdb processed the 5' RACE reads anew with MiXCR; each CDR3 protein has one entry. Here the sample spans more than 45,000 distinct CDR3 sequences, around 6.1% being singletons. The sequenced sample was PBMCs, either bulk or a sorted T-cell subset (CD4+, CD8+, memory, or dextramer-sorted; not recorded which), obtained on the day of the yellow fever booster vaccination. The source of these receptors is a man aged 18 to 29 who received the YFV17D yellow fever vaccine.

The rearrangement links TRBV4-1 to TRBJ1-2, with 7 bases fitting TRBD1. CDR3 length: 15 amino acids. The J segment lost 4 bases and the V segment lost 0 bases, leaving 5 bases of the junction unmatched. Germline-derived CDR1 and CDR2 are MGHRA and YSYEKL. The CDR3 bases are TGCGCCAGCAGCCAAGACGAGGGGGCTGGCTATGGCTACACCTTC. As protein: CASSQDEGAGYGYTF.

The gene calls are TRBV25-1 and TRBJ2-3, with 9 bases matching TRBD2. The CDR3 is made up of 15 amino acids. V was pared by 4 bases and J by 4 bases, with 6 bases of the junction left unmatched. The germline gives CDR1 MGHDK, CDR2 SYGVNS. CDR3 region: CASSATSGRSDTQYF. Here the CDR3 DNA reads TGTGCCAGCAGTGCGACTAGCGGCCGATCAGATACGCAGTATTTT. The entire variable domain, with the rest obtained from reference TRBV25-1 and TRBJ2-3, is as follows: EADIYQTPRYLVIGTGKKITLECSQTMGHDKMYWYQQDPGMELHLIHYSYGVNSTEKGDLSSESTVSRIRTEHFPLTLESARPSHTSQYLCASSATSGRSDTQYFGPGTRLTVL.

In this sample, this clonotype turned up many times. The chain combines TRBV4-1 with TRBJ2-4; D assignment may be TRBD1 or TRBD2 (5 bases each). Trimming pared 0 bases from V and 10 bases from J, leaving 13 bases between. The CDR3 length is 14 residues. The germline CDR1 and CDR2 sequences are MGHRA and YSYEKL. The CDR3 sequence: CASSQEERWGIQYF. In nucleotides, the CDR3 is TGCGCCAGCAGCCAAGAAGAGCGATGGGGGATTCAGTACTTC.

With regard to this clonotype: A read error may produce the germline difference seen at one junction end. The chain recombines TRBV6-2 or TRBV6-3 with TRBJ1-1; TRBD1 agrees at 7 bases. The CDR3 is 17 residues long. Germline V CDR1 and CDR2: MNHEY, SVGEGT. The CDR3 here is CTSSYRSDREENTEAFF. CDR3 coding DNA: TGTACCAGCAGTTACCGTTCCGACAGGGAGGAAAACACTGAAGCTTTCTTT.

This clonotype was seen only a few times. The CDR3 here is CAISDWGLNTEAFF. The CDR3 DNA reads as TGTGCCATCAGTGACTGGGGGCTGAACACTGAAGCTTTCTTT. The chain couples TRBV10-3 to TRBJ1-1; tentatively, D is TRBD1 (6 bases). Per the germline V gene, CDR1 is ENHRY and CDR2 is SYGVKD. The V and J ends lost 3 bases and 0 bases respectively, with 8 bases between them. The CDR3 covers 14 residues.

This clonotype was picked up a small number of times. The chain couples TRBV12-3 or TRBV12-4 to TRBJ1-4; D gene uncertain. V gave up 5 bases and J gave up 3 bases, with 13 bases separating them. The CDR3 extends over 15 amino acids. CDR3 coding DNA: TGTGCCAGCAGTCCCCTTTCCCCCGCTAATGAAAAACTGTTTTTT. Translation gives CASSPLSPANEKLFF.

This clonotype was picked up many times. The chain employs TRBV27 and TRBJ2-2; TRBD1 matches at 7 bases. J lost 0 bases, V lost 6 bases, and 4 bases had no gene match. Germline loops: CDR1 MNHEY, CDR2 SMNVEV (reference sequence). The CDR3 loop spans 15 amino acids. CDR3 in amino acids: CASSWDSANTGELFF. CDR3 nucleotides: TGTGCCAGCAGCTGGGACAGCGCGAACACCGGGGAGCTGTTTTTT.

This chain links TRBV12-3 or TRBV12-4 with TRBJ2-5; 8 bases align to TRBD2. Trimming removed 5 bases from V and 0 bases from J; junction bases left unmatched: 14. This CDR3 is built from 18 residues. The CDR3 here is CASSPGDFGGVYQETQYF. The CDR3, as DNA: TGTGCCAGCAGTCCCGGGGATTTCGGGGGGGTGTACCAAGAGACCCAGTACTTC.

This clonotype was counted many times. This chain connects TRBV4-1 to TRBJ2-5; 9 bases map to TRBD2. This CDR3 spans 16 amino acids. J was trimmed by 0 bases and V by 4 bases; bases with no gene match: 6. Germline V gene sequence: CDR1 MGHRA, CDR2 YSYEKL. The CDR3 protein is CASSPAGGANQETQYF. The CDR3 DNA sequence: TGCGCCAGCAGCCCCGCGGGGGGGGCCAACCAAGAGACCCAGTACTTC.

This clonotype was recorded at least ten times. The rearrangement links TRBV6-6 to TRBJ2-1; the D gene is possibly TRBD1 (6 bases). Trimming took 9 bases from V and 8 from J, leaving 20 bases between them. Germline lookup yields CDR1 MNHNY and CDR2 SVGAGI (reference sequence). The length of the CDR3 is 14 residues. CDR3 protein: CASSVGTPNDEQFF. The CDR3 DNA reads TGTGCCAGTTCAGTCGGGACACCTAACGATGAGCAGTTCTTC.

This clonotype was seen more than once but under ten times. This chain joins TRBV3-1 and TRBJ1-4; 9 nucleotides agree with TRBD1. J lost 7 bases, V lost 4 bases, and 4 bases had no gene match. Germline-derived CDR1 and CDR2 are LGHDT and YNNKEL (reference sequence). The CDR3 is made up of 14 amino acids. This CDR3 is CASSPGTGFEKLFF. Here the CDR3 DNA reads TGTGCCAGCAGCCCAGGGACAGGGTTTGAAAAACTGTTTTTT.

This clonotype appeared many times. The chain links TRBV20-1 to TRBJ1-5; D gene uncertain. Trimming pared 2 bases from V and 3 bases from J, leaving 5 bases between. Germline assignment: CDR1 DFQATT and CDR2 SNEGSKA (reference sequence). This CDR3 comprises 12 residues. The CDR3 is CSARQYNQPQHF. For the CDR3, the DNA is TGCAGTGCTAGACAGTACAATCAGCCCCAGCATTTT.

This clonotype was detected a few times. V and J are TRBV11-2 and TRBJ2-5; D perhaps matches TRBD1 (6 bases). This CDR3 comprises 15 residues. CDR1 is SGHAT and CDR2 is FQNNGV in the germline V gene. The V and J ends lost 7 bases and 5 bases respectively, with 20 bases between them. Here the CDR3 reads CASTRNVQGPETQYF. CDR3 bases: TGTGCCAGCACCCGAAATGTGCAGGGGCCGGAGACCCAGTACTTC.

This clonotype was seen ten or more times. The genes are TRBV7-9 and TRBJ2-1, with a weak D call TRBD2 (5 bases). Deletions cut 0 bases from V and 8 bases from J, with 8 bases between. The CDR3 extends over 13 amino acids. CDR1 SEHNR and CDR2 FQNEAQ come from the germline V gene (reference sequence). The CDR3 region has the DNA TGTGCCAGCAGCTTAGCGGTGGAGGATGAGCAGTTCTTC. Translated, it gives CASSLAVEDEQFF.

Ten or more counts support this clonotype. This chain connects TRBV30 to TRBJ2-7; unclear D gene. This CDR3 contains 11 residues. V was cut by 5 bases and J by 1 base, with 6 bases left in between. Germline V gene data show CDR1 as GTSNPN and CDR2 as SVGIG (reference sequence). In nucleotides, the CDR3 is TGTGCCTGGGGGCAGTCCTACGAGCAGTACTTC. This codes for CAWGQSYEQYF.

The V call is TRBV5-1, the J call TRBJ2-7; possible D gene TRBD1, 6 bases. Germline CDR1 is SGHRS and CDR2 is YFSETQ. This CDR3 spans 13 amino acids. The ends were cut back, 7 bases at V and 3 bases at J, with 14 bases in the middle. The CDR3 region has the DNA TGCGCCAGCTCAGGGGATGAGTACTACGAGCAGTACTTC. Protein product: CASSGDEYYEQYF.

This clonotype has a handful of counts. This chain uses TRBV28 with TRBJ1-5; D unresolved. Germline V gene data show CDR1 as MDHEN and CDR2 as SYDVKM. V gave up 8 bases and J gave up 0 bases, with 11 bases separating them. The CDR3 runs 14 residues. CDR3 sequence (DNA): TGTGCCAGCCAAAGGGCCTATAGCAATCAGCCCCAGCATTTT. It encodes CASQRAYSNQPQHF. Combining the CDR3 with reference TRBV28 and TRBJ1-5 gives the whole variable domain DVKVTQSSRYLVKRTGEKVFLECVQDMDHENMFWYRQDPGLGLRLIYFSYDVKMKEKGDIPEGYSVSREKKERFSLILESASTNQTSMYLCASQRAYSNQPQHFGDGTRLSIL.

The J gene is TRBJ1-5, the V gene TRBV6-2 or TRBV6-3, with D perhaps TRBD1 (5 bases). The CDR3 spans 16 residues. The V end lost 2 bases, the J end lost 5 bases, and 16 bases lay between the germline ends. In germline, CDR1 is MNHEY, CDR2 SVGEGT. The chain's CDR3 is CASSYPRGWHDQPQHF. CDR3 DNA: TGTGCCAGCAGTTACCCTCGGGGGTGGCACGATCAGCCCCAGCATTTT.

The table lists this clonotype with many counts. The chain uses TRBV9 and TRBJ2-3; unclear D gene. V was clipped by 0 bases and J by 2 bases, with 16 bases between them. In germline, CDR1 is SGDLS, CDR2 YYNGEE. The CDR3 totals 17 residues. In nucleotides, the CDR3 is TGTGCCAGCAGCGTAGGCGAGGTGGTTTTGAACACAGATACGCAGTATTTT. Its translation: CASSVGEVVLNTDTQYF.

This clonotype was seen a few times. J is TRBJ2-1 and V is TRBV4-3; D possibly corresponds to TRBD1 (5 bases). CDR3 length: 15 residues. V lost 0 bases, J lost 7 bases, and 13 bases lay in between. Germline V lookup: CDR1 LGHNA, CDR2 YSLEER. The CDR3 DNA reads TGCGCCAGCAGCCAAGATCGTATGGGGCGGAATGAGCAGTTCTTC. Amino acid sequence: CASSQDRMGRNEQFF.

This clonotype showed up just a few times. The rearrangement joins TRBV24-1 to TRBJ1-1, with D hard to call. CDR3 length: 13 amino acids. V shed 0 bases and J shed 3 bases, with 4 bases lying between them. The germline V gene encodes CDR1 KGHDR and CDR2 SFDVKD. The CDR3, as DNA: TGTGCCACCAGTGATTTGTGGGACACTGAAGCTTTCTTT. This translates into CATSDLWDTEAFF.

In this sample, this clonotype turned up many times. The chain recombines TRBV7-2 with TRBJ2-5, with TRBD2 matching over 10 bases. Trimming removed 3 bases from V and 5 bases from J; junction bases left unmatched: 6. Germline CDR1 and CDR2: SGHTA and FQGNSA. The CDR3 consists of 15 residues. CDR3 protein: CASSLKRGGHETQYF. In nucleotides, the CDR3 is TGTGCCAGCAGCTTGAAGCGGGGGGGCCACGAGACCCAGTACTTC.

This clonotype showed up many times. The chain is built from TRBV7-6 and TRBJ2-3; 8 bases fit TRBD2. This CDR3 contains 15 residues. The junction had 8 bases not matched to a gene; V was cut back by 5 bases and J by 4 bases. Germline lookup yields CDR1 SGHVS and CDR2 FNYEAQ. CDR3 nucleotide sequence: TGTGCCAGCAGCCGGACGGGGGGGGACTCAGATACGCAGTATTTT. Protein: CASSRTGGDSDTQYF. The whole variable domain, filled in from reference TRBV7-6 and TRBJ2-3, reads GAGVSQSPRYKVTKRGQDVALRCDPISGHVSLYWYRQALGQGPEFLTYFNYEAQQDKSGLPNDRFSAERPEGSISTLTIQRTEQRDSAMYRCASSRTGGDSDTQYFGPGTRLTVL.

This clonotype was recorded many times. This sequence joins TRBV7-2 and TRBJ2-3; 11 bases agree with TRBD2. The CDR3 is 14 amino acids. The germline V gene has CDR1 SGHTA and CDR2 FQGNSA. Germline trimming cut 5 bases from V and 12 bases from J; bases unmatched to any gene: 10. The CDR3, as DNA: TGTGCCAGCAGCCCAGCTTTAGCGGGGGGGCCCCAGTATTTT. It yields the protein CASSPALAGGPQYF.

V and J are TRBV7-9 and TRBJ2-5, with 7 nucleotides matching TRBD1. CDR3 size: 15 residues. The J segment lost 2 bases and the V segment lost 4 bases, leaving 7 bases of the junction unmatched. Germline values: CDR1 SEHNR, CDR2 FQNEAQ (reference sequence). The CDR3 spells CASSSIQGRQETQYF. The CDR3 DNA reads as TGTGCCAGCAGCTCAATACAGGGGCGGCAAGAGACCCAGTACTTC.

The V gene is TRBV6-5, the J gene TRBJ1-5; D gene ambiguous. This CDR3 contains 13 residues. In germline, CDR1 is MNHEY, CDR2 SVGAGI. Trimming pared 4 bases from V and 5 bases from J, leaving 9 bases between. As DNA, the CDR3 is TGTGCCAGCAGTTTAGTATCCGATCAGCCCCAGCATTTT. This sequence encodes CASSLVSDQPQHF.

This clonotype was counted between two and nine times. The CDR3 DNA follows: TGTGCCAGCGGGGGTTTGGCCTACGAGCAGTACTTC. Amino acids: CASGGLAYEQYF. J is TRBJ2-7 and V is TRBV28; D is possibly TRBD1 or TRBD2 (5 bases each). With 8 bases removed from V and 2 bases from J, the gap between germline ends came to 10 bases. CDR1 and CDR2 from the germline V gene are MDHEN and SYDVKM. The CDR3 extends over 12 amino acids. Looking up the rest from reference TRBV28 and TRBJ2-7 gives the full variable domain: DVKVTQSSRYLVKRTGEKVFLECVQDMDHENMFWYRQDPGLGLRLIYFSYDVKMKEKGDIPEGYSVSREKKERFSLILESASTNQTSMYLCASGGLAYEQYFGPGTRLTVT.

This clonotype showed up just a few times. The gene calls are TRBV7-9 and TRBJ1-1; D is uncertain. CDR1 and CDR2 from the germline V gene are SEHNR and FQNEAQ (reference sequence). This CDR3 has 14 residues. The ends were cut back, 2 bases at V and 1 base at J, with 8 bases in the middle. The CDR3 DNA follows: TGTGCCAGCAGCTTAATTAAGGGGAACACTGAAGCTTTCTTT. This translates into CASSLIKGNTEAFF. The variable domain in full, completed from reference TRBV7-9 and TRBJ1-1, reads DTGVSQNPRHKITKRGQNVTFRCDPISEHNRLYWYRQTLGQGPEFLTYFQNEAQLEKSRLLSDRFSAERPKGSFSTLEIQRTEQGDSAMYLCASSLIKGNTEAFFGQGTRLTVV.

This clonotype was found a few times. V usage is TRBV5-5 and J usage is TRBJ2-7; no reliable D call. Germline lookup yields CDR1 SGHKS and CDR2 YYEKEE (reference sequence). The V gene lost 6 bases and the J gene lost 3 bases, with 16 bases spanning the gap. This CDR3 has 14 amino acids. CDR3 DNA: TGTGCCAGCACCTTAACAACAGAGTACTACGAGCAGTACTTC. It codes for CASTLTTEYYEQYF.

This clonotype was counted ten times or more. The chain joins TRBV4-3 to TRBJ1-5, with D perhaps matching TRBD1 (5 bases). Germline CDR1 and CDR2: LGHNA and YSLEER. The V end lost 2 bases, the J end lost 6 bases, and 11 bases lay between the germline ends. The CDR3 length is 14 residues. Here the CDR3 DNA reads TGCGCCAGCAGCCAAAGGCAGGGCGGTCAGCCCCAGCATTTT. Translating gives CASSQRQGGQPQHF.